This T cell receptor (beta chain) was sequenced for a study of blood T cell repertoires in COVID-19. Study-level information: Acute and convalescent COVID-19 samples came from the United States, Italy and Spain. The analysed material was cDNA or gDNA that came from T cells, B-cell-depleted T cells, or PBMCs.

Authors' processing steps: Estimation of nucleated cell counts relied on the amplification of reference gene primers. Produced via immunoSEQ multiplex PCR; TCRdb's table is partial and in-frame only. The V and J calls and clone size are taken from that table; D and trimming were inferred from the DNA. The sample carries about 250,000 clones, around 82% recorded once. This TCR was recovered from a man aged 35 to 55 with active or convalescent COVID-19. Sequences were obtained from peripheral blood.

The DNA of the CDR3 is TGCGCCAGCAGCCCGGGGACAAACAGTCAGCCCCAGCATTTT. Translated: CASSPGTNSQPQHF. This chain uses TRBV5-1 with TRBJ1-5, with D possibly being TRBD1 (6 bases). Germline-derived CDR1 and CDR2 are SGHRS and YFSETQ. The CDR3 runs 14 residues. The V gene lost 4 bases and the J gene lost 6 bases, with 14 bases spanning the gap.